This T cell receptor beta chain was observed in a study of shared clonotypes between healthy human individuals. Study at large: The composition of the donors was a couple of women and three men aged 18 to 49.

The protocol was immunoSEQ multiplex PCR, while the TCRdb copy is restricted to in-frame clones and leaves out a portion. The sample has some 2,400,000 clones, about 94% seen once; the top ten hold roughly 0.13%. Comments on this clone: Its antigen is as yet unknown.

This CDR3 has 16 amino acids. Germline CDR1 is SGHAT and CDR2 is FQNNGV. The V and J ends lost 0 bases and 2 bases respectively, with 14 bases between them. Study-level results: Unshared clonotypes carried lower generation probabilities than those common to all four donors. Sharing across four donors was seen in 4% to 6.5% of naive CD4 clonotypes.

This receptor was taken from a man younger than 35 in good health. The chain links TRBV11-2 to TRBJ2-7; tentatively, D is TRBD2 (6 bases). The sequenced sample consisted of naive CD4+ T cells sorted from blood. Noted subset: CD45RA+ positively selected. The CDR3 sequence is CASSLDSGGMTYEQYF. The CDR3 DNA reads TGTGCCAGCAGCTTAGATAGTGGGGGGATGACCTACGAGCAGTACTTC.